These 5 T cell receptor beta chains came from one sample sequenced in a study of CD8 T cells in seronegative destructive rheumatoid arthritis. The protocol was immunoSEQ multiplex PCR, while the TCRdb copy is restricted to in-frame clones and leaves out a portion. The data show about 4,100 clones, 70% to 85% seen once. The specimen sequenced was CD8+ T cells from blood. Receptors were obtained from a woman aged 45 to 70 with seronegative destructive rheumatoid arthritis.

The CDR3 protein is CASLDREQTYEQYF. The CDR3 DNA reads as TGTGCCAGCTTGGACAGGGAACAGACCTACGAGCAGTACTTC. The chain employs TRBV2 and TRBJ2-5; 8 bases align to TRBD1. Judging by the DNA end, TRBJ2-7 fits better; the J call may be wrong. The length of the CDR3 is 14 residues. Germline lookup yields CDR1 SNHLY and CDR2 FYNNEI.

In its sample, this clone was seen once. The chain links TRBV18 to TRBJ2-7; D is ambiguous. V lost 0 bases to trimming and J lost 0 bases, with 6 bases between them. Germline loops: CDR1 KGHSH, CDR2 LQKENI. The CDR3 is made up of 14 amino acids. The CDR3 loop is CASSPPSGSYEQYF. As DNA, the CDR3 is TGTGCCAGCTCACCACCGTCGGGCTCCTACGAGCAGTACTTC.

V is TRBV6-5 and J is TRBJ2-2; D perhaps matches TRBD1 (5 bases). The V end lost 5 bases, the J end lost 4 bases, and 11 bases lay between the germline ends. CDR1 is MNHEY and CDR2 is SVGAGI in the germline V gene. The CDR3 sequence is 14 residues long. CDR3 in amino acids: CASSPRVGTGELFF. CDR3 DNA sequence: TGTGCCAGCAGTCCCAGGGTGGGCACCGGGGAGCTGTTTTTT.

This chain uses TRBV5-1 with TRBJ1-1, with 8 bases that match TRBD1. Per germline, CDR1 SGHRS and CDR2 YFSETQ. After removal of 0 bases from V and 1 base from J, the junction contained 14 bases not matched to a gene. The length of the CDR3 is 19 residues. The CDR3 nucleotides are TGCGCCAGCAGCTTGGGCAAACACGGAGGACAGGGACAGAACACTGAAGCTTTCTTT. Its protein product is CASSLGKHGGQGQNTEAFF.

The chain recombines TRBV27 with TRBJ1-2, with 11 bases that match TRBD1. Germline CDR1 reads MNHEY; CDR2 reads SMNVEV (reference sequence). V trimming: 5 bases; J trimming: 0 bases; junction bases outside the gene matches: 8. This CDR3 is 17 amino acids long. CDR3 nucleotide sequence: TGTGCCAGCAGTCCTCGGACAGGGGGCGATTCTAACTATGGCTACACCTTC. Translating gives CASSPRTGGDSNYGYTF.